What follows are 24 T cell receptor beta chains derived from one specimen sequenced in a study of monozygotic twins with inflammatory bowel disease. TCRdb derives one entry per CDR3 protein from the 5' RACE reads, leaving out DNA. The repertoire table contains around 140,000 distinct CDR3 sequences. Sequenced material: blood. These TCRs come from a human donor with ulcerative colitis or Crohn's disease, or a healthy co-twin of an affected twin (not recorded which).

This chain links TRBV12-3 or TRBV12-4 with TRBJ2-7; TCRdb names TRBD1, which stays unverified in the absence of DNA. The CDR3 covers 15 residues. CDR3 protein: CASSSGTGESYEQYF.

The chain carries TRBV20-1 and TRBJ2-3. The CDR3 is 14 amino acids. CDR1 is DFQATT, CDR2 SNEGSKA, per germline (reference sequence). The CDR3 loop is CSASFGSSTDTQYF.

This chain's CDR3 is CASRPGSNQPQHF. The gene calls are TRBV27 and TRBJ1-5; TCRdb's D call of TRBD1 is untestable without DNA. CDR3 length equals 13 residues. Germline V gene sequence: CDR1 MNHEY, CDR2 SMNVEV (reference sequence).

The chain has TRBV6-1 and TRBJ1-6. The CDR3 runs 14 residues. Per the germline V gene, CDR1 is MNHNS and CDR2 is SASEGT. CDR3: CASRNRARNSPLHF.

The rearrangement joins TRBV2 to TRBJ2-7; the TCRdb call, TRBD1, lacks DNA for checking. The germline V gene encodes CDR1 SNHLY and CDR2 FYNNEI. The CDR3 runs to 13 residues. CDR3 protein: CASSDGTGGTWYF. Combining the CDR3 with reference TRBV2 and TRBJ2-7 gives the whole variable domain EPEVTQTPSHQVTQMGQEVILRCVPISNHLYFYWYRQILGQKVEFLVSFYNNEISEKSEIFDDQFSVERPDGSNFTLKIRSTKLEDSAMYFCASSDGTGGTWYFGPGTRLTVT.

The V call is TRBV12-3 or TRBV12-4, the J call TRBJ2-5. This CDR3 is built from 13 residues. The chain's CDR3 is CASSHVRSLTQYF.

The chain has TRBV7-3 and TRBJ2-7; TCRdb reports TRBD1, a call that lacks DNA to check it against. Germline values: CDR1 SGHTA, CDR2 FQGTGA. The CDR3 has 20 residues. CDR3 loop: CASSLKGAQGTTEHPYEQYF.

This chain joins TRBV24-1 and TRBJ2-2; TCRdb gives TRBD1 as the D gene, but with no DNA this cannot be confirmed. The V gene's germline CDR1 is KGHDR and CDR2 SFDVKD. The CDR3 spans 17 residues. CDR3 amino acids: CATSDFANAPNTGELFF.

This chain links TRBV3-1 with TRBJ2-7; TCRdb proposes TRBD2, but this gene call is untestable without DNA. Germline CDR1 and CDR2: LGHDT and YNNKEL (reference sequence). The CDR3 has 17 residues. The CDR3 loop is CASSQVRGRASTYEQYF.

CDR3 protein: CASSLISNQPQHF. The chain employs TRBV5-5 and TRBJ1-5. The CDR3 has 13 amino acids. CDR1 is SGHKS and CDR2 is YYEKEE in the germline V gene (reference sequence). Full variable domain (missing parts from reference TRBV5-5 and TRBJ1-5): DAGVTQSPTHLIKTRGQQVTLRCSPISGHKSVSWYQQVLGQGPQFIFQYYEKEERGRGNFPDRFSARQFPNYSSELNVNALLLGDSALYLCASSLISNQPQHFGDGTRLSIL.

The chain links TRBV9 to TRBJ2-3; TCRdb selects TRBD1, and the lack of DNA leaves this call unchecked. Germline lookup yields CDR1 SGDLS and CDR2 YYNGEE. There are 15 residues in the CDR3. This CDR3 is CASSVTGPSTDTQYF.

The V and J genes are TRBV5-1 and TRBJ2-1; TCRdb's assignment of TRBD1 cannot be checked, as there is no DNA. The CDR3 spans 16 residues. The germline V gene encodes CDR1 SGHRS and CDR2 YFSETQ. The CDR3 here is CASSLGAEVTYNEQFF.

V gene TRBV4-3 combines with J gene TRBJ1-6. CDR3 length: 14 residues. The V gene's germline CDR1 is LGHNA and CDR2 YSLEER. The CDR3 reads CASSTRTANSPLHF.

The chain combines TRBV5-6 with TRBJ2-6. The germline V gene has CDR1 SGHDT and CDR2 YYEEEE. The CDR3 has 17 residues. CDR3 in amino acids: CASSLPRASSGANVLTF.

This chain connects TRBV12-3 or TRBV12-4 to TRBJ2-7; with no DNA, the TCRdb D assignment of TRBD1 cannot be verified. This CDR3 spans 14 amino acids. CDR3 residues: CASRSGQGMDEQYF.

V gene TRBV19 combines with J gene TRBJ2-7; absent DNA, TCRdb's TRBD1 call cannot be checked. The CDR3 contains 14 residues. Germline V lookup: CDR1 LNHDA, CDR2 SQIVND (reference sequence). CDR3 sequence reads: CASSGQTSSYEQYF. Combining the CDR3 with reference TRBV19 and TRBJ2-7 gives the whole variable domain DGGITQSPKYLFRKEGQNVTLSCEQNLNHDAMYWYRQDPGQGLRLIYYSQIVNDFQKGDIAEGYSVSREKKESFPLTVTSAQKNPTAFYLCASSGQTSSYEQYFGPGTRLTVT.

The rearrangement joins TRBV18 to TRBJ1-2; without DNA, the TCRdb call of TRBD1 cannot be checked. This CDR3 comprises 18 residues. Germline V gives CDR1 KGHSH, CDR2 LQKENI. CDR3 sequence: CASSPTTGRGTDPYGYTF.

This chain joins TRBV9 and TRBJ2-3; the TRBD1 assignment by TCRdb is unverifiable without DNA. The CDR3 sequence is 13 residues long. Germline V gives CDR1 SGDLS, CDR2 YYNGEE. CDR3 residues: CASSLRPVDTQYF.

The V and J genes are TRBV23-1 and TRBJ2-1; the TCRdb D gene call, TRBD1, has no DNA to confirm it. TRBV23-1 is identified as an open reading frame with a role that is uncertain. The CDR3 length is 13 residues. The CDR3 loop is CASIRGRDNEQFF.

The gene calls are TRBV5-1 and TRBJ2-2; TCRdb proposes TRBD1, but this gene call is untestable without DNA. Germline V gene lookup returns CDR1 SGHRS and CDR2 YFSETQ. The CDR3 spans 21 residues. This chain's CDR3 is CASLVSLPRRNGHRTSGELFF.

The chain joins TRBV7-2 to TRBJ2-5; no DNA is available, so the TRBD2 call from TCRdb remains unchecked. Germline V gene data show CDR1 as SGHTA and CDR2 as FQGNSA. CDR3 length: 14 residues. This CDR3 is CASSTDRWGETQYF.

This chain connects TRBV5-1 to TRBJ2-7; lacking DNA, the TRBD2 call made by TCRdb goes unchecked. The germline V gene has CDR1 SGHRS and CDR2 YFSETQ. CDR3 length: 15 residues. CDR3 in amino acids: CASSLVVTAEGEQYF.

The chain joins TRBV7-3 to TRBJ2-1; no DNA is available, so the TRBD1 call from TCRdb remains unchecked. Germline CDR1 SGHTA, CDR2 FQGTGA. The CDR3 spans 15 residues. The CDR3 region is CASSFTGTPNNEQFF.

This chain links TRBV27 with TRBJ1-2; without DNA, the TCRdb call of TRBD1 cannot be checked. CDR1 MNHEY and CDR2 SMNVEV come from the germline V gene (reference sequence). CDR3 length equals 13 residues. The CDR3 spells CASGRGQGYGYTF.